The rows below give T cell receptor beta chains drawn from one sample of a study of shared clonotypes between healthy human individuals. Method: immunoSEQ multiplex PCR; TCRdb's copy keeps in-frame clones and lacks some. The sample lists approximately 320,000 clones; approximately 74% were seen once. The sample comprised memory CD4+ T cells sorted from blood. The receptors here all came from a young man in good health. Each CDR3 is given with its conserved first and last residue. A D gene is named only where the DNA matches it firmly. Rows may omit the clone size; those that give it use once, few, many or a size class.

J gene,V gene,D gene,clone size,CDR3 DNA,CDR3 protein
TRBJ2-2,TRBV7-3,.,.,TGTGCCAGCAGCTTACAACATACCGGGGAGCTGTTTTTT,CASSLQHTGELFF
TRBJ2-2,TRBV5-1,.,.,TGCGCCAGCAGCGGATCAGAACGGGACACCTCGAACACCGGGGAGCTGTTTTTT,CASSGSERDTSNTGELFF
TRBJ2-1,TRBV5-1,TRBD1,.,TGCGCCAGCAACCGGGACAGAGACAATGAGCAGTTCTTC,CASNRDRDNEQFF
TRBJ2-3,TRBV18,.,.,TGTGCCAGCTCACCAGGGGCGAGCACAGATACGCAGTATTTT,CASSPGASTDTQYF
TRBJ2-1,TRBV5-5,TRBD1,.,TGTGCCAGCAGCCCGGGACAGAAATACAATGAGCAGTTCTTC,CASSPGQKYNEQFF
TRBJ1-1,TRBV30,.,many,TGTGCCTGGAGTGTAGATGGAGCTGAAGCTTTCTTT,CAWSVDGAEAFF
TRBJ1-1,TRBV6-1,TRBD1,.,TGTGCCAGCGGGACAGGGGTGAACACTGAAGCTTTCTTT,CASGTGVNTEAFF
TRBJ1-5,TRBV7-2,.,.,TGTGCCAGCAGCTTGAGGGGGGATCAGCCCCAGCATTTT,CASSLRGDQPQHF
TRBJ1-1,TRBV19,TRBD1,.,TGTGCCAGTAGTCTAGGACAGGGGGCAAACACTGAAGCTTTCTTT,CASSLGQGANTEAFF
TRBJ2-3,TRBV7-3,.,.,TGTGCCAGCAGCTACGGCGGAATAGATACGCAGTATTTT,CASSYGGIDTQYF
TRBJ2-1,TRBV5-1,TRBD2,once,TGCGCCAGCAGCTTTTCGGCAACTAGCGGGAACGTTGAGCAGTTCTTC,CASSFSATSGNVEQFF
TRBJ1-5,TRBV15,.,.,TGTGCCACCAGCAGGAGCAGCCTTGATCAGCCCCAGCATTTT,CATSRSSLDQPQHF
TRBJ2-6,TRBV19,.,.,TGTGCCACGTCCAGGGCCAACGTCCTGACTTTC,CATSRANVLTF
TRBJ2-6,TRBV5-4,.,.,TGTGCCTACGCGGGGTCGACTGGGGCCAACGTCCTGACTTTC,CAYAGSTGANVLTF
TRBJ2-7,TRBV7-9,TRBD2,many,TGTGCCAGCAGCTTAGCAGGGGAGGGCGAGCAGTACTTC,CASSLAGEGEQYF
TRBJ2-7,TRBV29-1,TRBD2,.,TGCAGCGTCGAACCGATAGCGGGAGCTAGGGAGCAGTACTTC,CSVEPIAGAREQYF